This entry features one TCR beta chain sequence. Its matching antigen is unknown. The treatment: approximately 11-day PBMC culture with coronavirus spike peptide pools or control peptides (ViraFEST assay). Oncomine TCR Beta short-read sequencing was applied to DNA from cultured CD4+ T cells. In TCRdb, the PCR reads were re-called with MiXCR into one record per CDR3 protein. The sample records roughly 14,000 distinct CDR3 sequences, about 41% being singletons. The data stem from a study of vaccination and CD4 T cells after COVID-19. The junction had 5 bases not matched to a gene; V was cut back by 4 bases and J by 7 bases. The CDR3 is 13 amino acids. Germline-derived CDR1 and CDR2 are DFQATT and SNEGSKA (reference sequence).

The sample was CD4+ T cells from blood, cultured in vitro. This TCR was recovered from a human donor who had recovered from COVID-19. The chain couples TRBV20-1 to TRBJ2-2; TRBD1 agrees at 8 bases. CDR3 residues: CSAKQGTGGELFF. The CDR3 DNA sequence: TGCAGTGCTAAACAGGGGACAGGCGGGGAGCTGTTTTTT.